This T cell receptor (beta chain) was recovered during a study of Graves' ophthalmopathy and Graves' hyperthyroidism (dated by TCRdb to 2017 to 2018). Context from the whole study: Peripheral blood was collected at initial diagnosis, before any treatment. The independent validation cohort included under 20 hyperthyroidism patients plus 17 patients who later progressed from hyperthyroidism to ophthalmopathy. T-cell repertoires of thyroid tissue and blood were compared in 5 or 6 hyperthyroidism patients. Following sample collection, hyperthyroidism patients were given methimazole at a starting dose of 30 mg daily, and ophthalmopathy patients were given high-dose intravenous methylprednisolone. The 90 or so discovery patients were randomly split 7:3 into training and test sets. To explore V-J signatures that distinguish ophthalmopathy from hyperthyroidism, a discovery set of 100 patients was enrolled, made up of more than 40 with ophthalmopathy and some 56 with stable hyperthyroidism. In total, 120 to 150 blood samples were TCR-sequenced: 40 to 45 ophthalmopathy, under 85 hyperthyroidism and around 17 hyperthyroidism-to-ophthalmopathy patients. TCR beta repertoire signatures were used to distinguish Graves' ophthalmopathy from Graves' hyperthyroidism and to predict progression to ophthalmopathy. What the authors observed across the whole study: In cross-validation, the 13-signature model distinguished ophthalmopathy from stable hyperthyroidism with less than 90% sensitivity and over 81% specificity, while in the test set the corresponding values were about 80% and 75%. In validation, the model predicted ophthalmopathy progression with more than 70% sensitivity and 72.22% specificity; some 13 predicted patients were CT-confirmed with GO in a median of about 6.1 months. Most expanded thyroid clonotypes with frequency above 0.001 were also detected in blood, suggesting blood repertoires may reflect the thyroid immune response. No statistical method was used to set the sample size in advance, and the investigators knew which group each participant was assigned to.

Many counts were recorded for this clonotype. What this receptor recognizes is not known. Base qualities were left out, and no much larger clone turns up one base away. TCR beta CDR3 regions were amplified from RNA transcripts for repertoire sequencing. The first round of RT-PCR was done with HTBI primers and the Qiagen OneStep RT-PCR kit, and was followed by a second round of multiplex PCR, then size selection and purification. Sequencing of the libraries was carried out on an Illumina HiSeq2000 in paired-end mode with 100 bp reads. The study's own analysis went as follows. SOAPnuke was used to process the reads, removing any read that contained adapters or uncalled bases, had a mean Phred below 15, or lacked an exact match to the constant primer or identifier. High-quality paired reads were merged with COPE v1.2.5. Unique nucleotide sequences were defined as clonotypes and aligned to IMGT TRB V, D and J references using MiTCR v1.1. Only V-J combinations with frequency above 0.0001 were analysed, covering around 99% of repertoires. For each V-J combination, a TCR clonal expansion and chaos score was defined as the ratio of F50 clonal expansion to chaos observed in the TCRdist matrix. Welch's t-statistics and random forest were used to reduce the features to approximately 13 V-J combinations, which were then used as input to a naive Bayes classifier. Thyroid-blood repertoire similarity was quantified with the Morisita-Horn index. The public sequencing data were trimmed at Q25 with fastp and processed into clonotypes with MiXCR by TCRdb, which kept only in-frame beta chains. Each entry merges the rows of one CDR3 protein and shows their most common DNA and genes. The V and J calls were determined by TCRdb, not by the authors. This sample lists some 400,000 distinct CDR3 sequences; around 19% were detected once. Of the sample, 1.5% to 2% falls within the top ten clones.

Ophthalmopathy patients had moderately to severely active disease, Clinical Activity Score of at least 3, NOSPECS grade of at least 4, and disease duration under 3 months. Patients were excluded if they had other autoimmune diseases, uncontrolled infections, pregnancy or lactation. Clinical symptoms, serum thyroxine, TRAb, thyroid ultrasound and orbital computed tomography formed the basis of the diagnosis. Using Ficoll-Paque density gradient centrifugation, PBMCs were isolated from 10 ml of fresh peripheral blood. Total RNA was extracted with Trizol reagent and quality-checked on an Agilent 2100 Bioanalyzer. Sequenced: peripheral blood. The source is a young woman with Graves' ophthalmopathy. Donor details come from another sample of the same person, matched by shared clones.

The CDR3 protein is CASSLEDEQETQYF. The nucleotide sequence reads TGTGCCAGCAGCCTCGAAGACGAACAAGAGACCCAGTACTTC. The chain joins TRBV6-5 to TRBJ2-5; the D segment cannot be called with confidence. CDR1 and CDR2 are drawn from the germline V gene: MNHEY, SVGAGI. Taken from cysteine to phenylalanine, the CDR3 has 14 residues. CDR3 DNA only is kept here, 42 bases in frame from base 1. Trimming takes 6 bases from V and 2 bases from J, and the germline ends sit 13 bases apart.